This TCR beta chain was sequenced for a study of blood T cell repertoires in COVID-19. Study information: Material from acute and convalescent COVID-19 was sourced from the United States, Italy and Spain. PBMCs, B-cell-depleted T cells, or T cells were the source of the cDNA or gDNA that made up the material.

The V and J ends lost 1 base and 0 bases respectively, with 7 bases between them. The CDR3 sequence is 15 residues long. CDR1 is SGHVS and CDR2 is FNYEAQ in the germline V gene. Either two negative PCRs, clearance, or symptom resolution qualified Cohort 3 donors as recovered. The assay was immunoSEQ multiplex PCR, and TCRdb's table has in-frame clones only and misses some. The repertoire holds some 200,000 clones, with about 90% as singletons. Sample: PBMCs or T cells enriched from blood (not recorded which). This sequence joins TRBV7-6 and TRBJ1-5; a possible D gene is TRBD1 (6 bases). This sequence was found in a woman in her 30s who had recovered from COVID-19. This CDR3 is CASSLDRASNQPQHF. The CDR3 DNA is TGTGCCAGCAGCTTAGACAGGGCTAGCAATCAGCCCCAGCATTTT. Full variable domain (missing parts from reference TRBV7-6 and TRBJ1-5): GAGVSQSPRYKVTKRGQDVALRCDPISGHVSLYWYRQALGQGPEFLTYFNYEAQQDKSGLPNDRFSAERPEGSISTLTIQRTEQRDSAMYRCASSLDRASNQPQHFGDGTRLSIL.